Listed here are 2 T cell receptor beta chains from one sample, sequenced in a study of CD8+ T cells in alopecia areata (dated by TCRdb to 2016 to 2018). Library construction relied on the immunoSEQ multiplex PCR assay. RNA was extracted from all samples and reverse transcribed into cDNA, which served as template for TCR sequencing. TCRdb stores this immuneACCESS table with in-frame sequences only. Part of the clones is absent; in the studies checked, under half of the shortfall reflects unresolved V genes, and no reason is known for the rest. Present in this sample are about 150,000 clones, around 62% of which were seen just once. Less than 40% of the sample comes from the top ten. Source material: CD8+ T cells sorted from blood. These TCRs come from a human donor in good health.

This clone is termed hyperexpanded. The chain couples TRBV18 to TRBJ1-5; D unclear. Looked up from germline, CDR1 is KGHSH and CDR2 is LQKENI. Deletions cut 1 base from V and 1 base from J, with 11 bases between. The CDR3 has 16 residues. CDR3 DNA: TGTGCCAGCTCACCACGAAGGGCAGCGAGCAATCAGCCCCAGCATTTT. It translates to CASSPRRAASNQPQHF.

This clone was recorded a few times. Other nucleotide sequences from this sample produce the same CDR3. This chain uses TRBV7-9 with TRBJ1-4; D is possibly TRBD1 (5 bases). Trimming pared 6 bases from V and 4 bases from J, leaving 6 bases between. The CDR3 length is 12 residues. CDR1 and CDR2 (germline): SEHNR, FQNEAQ (reference sequence). The CDR3 nucleotides read TGTGCCAGCAGGGGGGATAATGAAAAACTGTTTTTT. It is translated as CASRGDNEKLFF.